A selection of T cell receptor beta chains follows, all from one sample in a study of blood T cell repertoires in COVID-19. The repertoire was sequenced with immunoSEQ multiplex PCR; TCRdb's copy has only in-frame clones and lacks some. The sample lists about 130,000 clones, approximately 80% occurring once. Sequencing was carried out using peripheral blood. These receptors originate from a woman aged 60-70 years with acute or convalescent COVID-19. The CDR3 runs from the conserved cysteine through the conserved F or W. The order of the fields is clone size, D gene, J gene, V gene, CDR3 protein, CDR3 DNA. A D gene is named only where the DNA matches it firmly. Clone size is shown for a subset of rows, as once, few, many or a class of expanded clone.

- | TRBD2 | TRBJ2-2 | TRBV19 | CATKGGSGGINTGELFF | TGTGCCACTAAAGGGGGTAGCGGGGGGATAAACACCGGGGAGCTGTTTTTT
- | TRBD2 | TRBJ2-2 | TRBV6-5 | CASGLAGPTGELFF | TGTGCCAGTGGACTAGCGGGCCCAACCGGGGAGCTGTTTTTT
- | - | TRBJ1-6 | TRBV27 | CASSLGPSGYDSPLHF | TGTGCCAGCAGCTTAGGTCCCTCAGGGTACGATTCACCCCTCCACTTT
- | TRBD1 | TRBJ2-1 | TRBV24-1 | CATKTGHNEQFF | TGTGCCACTAAGACAGGGCACAATGAGCAGTTCTTC
- | - | TRBJ1-2 | TRBV24-1 | CATSGTVDGYTF | TGTGCCACCAGCGGAACAGTTGATGGCTACACCTTC
once | - | TRBJ1-5 | TRBV6-5 | CASTRGKGQPQHF | TGTGCCAGCACCCGAGGGAAGGGTCAGCCCCAGCATTTT
once | - | TRBJ1-4 | TRBV5-1 | CATAVESRSNEKLFF | TGCGCCACAGCAGTAGAGTCACGGAGTAATGAAAAACTGTTTTTT
- | TRBD1 | TRBJ1-1 | TRBV5-6 | CASSRGQGNTEAFF | TGTGCCAGCAGCCGGGGACAGGGGAACACTGAAGCTTTCTTT
few | - | TRBJ1-5 | TRBV6-6 | CASSPPGTREPQHF | TGTGCCAGCAGCCCGCCGGGGACACGCGAGCCCCAGCATTTT
- | TRBD2 | TRBJ2-2 | TRBV2 | CASSDPGLAAGELFF | TGTGCCAGCAGTGATCCGGGACTAGCGGCCGGGGAGCTGTTTTTT
- | - | TRBJ1-3 | TRBV4-1 | CASSQEGGGRPNTIYF | TGCGCCAGCAGCCAAGAGGGGGGCGGGAGGCCTAACACCATATATTTT
- | TRBD1 | TRBJ1-1 | TRBV9 | CASSPGQGSEAFF | TGTGCCAGCAGTCCGGGACAGGGCTCTGAAGCTTTCTTT
- | - | TRBJ1-3 | TRBV25-1 | CASSLGGGGNTIYF | TGTGCCAGCTCTCTAGGAGGTGGTGGAAACACCATATATTTT
- | - | TRBJ1-6 | TRBV27 | CATALGLQGHSPLHF | TGTGCCACGGCCCTCGGCCTCCAGGGCCATTCACCCCTCCACTTT
- | - | TRBJ2-3 | TRBV18 | CASSRTRGQRTDTQYF | TGTGCCAGCTCACGGACAAGGGGTCAACGCACAGATACGCAGTATTTT
once | - | TRBJ1-1 | TRBV6-5 | CASVPSGGVVTEAFF | TGTGCCAGCGTACCGTCGGGGGGCGTCGTTACTGAAGCTTTCTTT
- | - | TRBJ2-1 | TRBV11-2 | CASSLGRGGYEQFF | TGTGCCAGCAGCTTAGGGAGGGGGGGCTATGAGCAGTTCTTC
once | TRBD1 | TRBJ1-1 | TRBV5-1 | CASSGGQGYTEAFF | TGCGCCAGCAGCGGGGGACAGGGGTACACTGAAGCTTTCTTT
- | TRBD2 | TRBJ2-1 | TRBV19 | CASSRTSARSYNEQFF | TGTGCCAGTAGTCGGACTAGCGCTCGCTCCTACAATGAGCAGTTCTTC
- | TRBD1 | TRBJ2-7 | TRBV19 | CASSVTGTGVDEQYF | TGTGCCAGTAGTGTGACCGGGACAGGGGTCGACGAGCAGTACTTC
once | - | TRBJ2-7 | TRBV5-1 | CASSLSATSSYEQYF | TGCGCCAGCAGCTTGAGTGCAACGAGCTCCTACGAGCAGTACTTC
- | - | TRBJ1-1 | TRBV19 | CASSHSTPRDFRELWNTEAFF | TGTGCCAGTAGTCACTCAACCCCGCGGGACTTTCGCGAACTTTGGAACACTGAAGCTTTCTTT
- | TRBD1 | TRBJ1-6 | TRBV19 | CASRPETGFGLGPLHF | TGTGCCAGTAGACCAGAGACAGGGTTTGGGCTCGGACCCCTCCACTTT
once | - | TRBJ1-3 | TRBV2 | CASRQQGAGNTIYF | TGTGCCAGCAGACAACAGGGAGCTGGAAACACCATATATTTT
- | - | TRBJ1-1 | TRBV19 | CASSRPRPGGTEAFF | TGTGCCAGTAGCCGCCCTCGACCCGGGGGCACTGAAGCTTTCTTT
- | - | TRBJ1-2 | TRBV7-6 | CASSPLAPGGYTF | TGTGCCAGCAGCCCCCTAGCTCCGGGGGGCTACACCTTC
- | - | TRBJ1-2 | TRBV18 | CASSTYATGLGYTF | TGTGCCAGCTCGACCTACGCGACAGGCCTGGGCTACACCTTC
- | - | TRBJ1-3 | TRBV7-2 | CASSPGSSLSGNTIYF | TGTGCCAGCAGCCCAGGCAGCAGCCTCTCTGGAAACACCATATATTTT
- | - | TRBJ2-3 | TRBV9 | CASSVGPGAVTDTQYF | TGTGCCAGCAGCGTAGGTCCAGGGGCCGTCACAGATACGCAGTATTTT
few | - | TRBJ1-2 | TRBV19 | CASSIGGQGKNGYTF | TGTGCCAGTAGTATTGGAGGTCAGGGGAAGAACGGCTACACCTTC
few | TRBD1 | TRBJ1-2 | TRBV6-5 | CASSYIRTGLDYGYTF | TGTGCCAGCAGTTACATCCGGACAGGATTAGACTATGGCTACACCTTC
- | TRBD1 | TRBJ1-5 | TRBV27 | CASSLEGAGNQPQHF | TGTGCCAGCAGTTTAGAGGGGGCGGGAAATCAGCCCCAGCATTTT
- | - | TRBJ1-1 | TRBV6-5 | CASSYSGGLNTEAFF | TGTGCCAGCAGTTACTCGGGAGGGCTGAACACTGAAGCTTTCTTT
few | - | TRBJ2-1 | TRBV19 | CASSRFVYASSYNEQFF | TGTGCCAGTAGTCGGTTTGTTTATGCTAGCTCCTACAATGAGCAGTTCTTC
- | - | TRBJ1-3 | TRBV2 | CASLLSGNTIYF | TGTGCCAGCCTACTCTCTGGAAACACCATATATTTT
- | TRBD1 | TRBJ1-4 | TRBV24-1 | CATSDATPGQGNEKLFF | TGTGCCACCAGTGATGCGACACCGGGACAGGGAAATGAAAAACTGTTTTTT
- | - | TRBJ1-1 | TRBV12-5 | CASGLGQLNTEAFF | TGTGCTAGTGGTCTAGGACAGTTGAACACTGAAGCTTTCTTT
- | - | TRBJ2-5 | TRBV5-4 | CASSLGGLAEETQYF | TGTGCCAGCAGCTTGGGGGGGCTAGCGGAAGAGACCCAGTACTTC
few | TRBD1 | TRBJ1-1 | TRBV6-5 | CASSHRTGRNTEAFF | TGTGCCAGCAGTCACCGGACAGGGAGGAACACTGAAGCTTTCTTT
- | TRBD1 | TRBJ2-3 | TRBV2 | CASRFARGRGRAADTQYF | TGTGCCAGCAGGTTTGCTAGGGGGCGCGGTCGGGCCGCTGATACGCAGTATTTT
- | - | TRBJ1-2 | TRBV27 | CASRGNYGYTF | TGTGCCAGTAGGGGAAACTATGGCTACACCTTC
- | - | TRBJ2-5 | TRBV12-3/TRBV12-4 | CASSSSPVETQYF | TGTGCCAGCAGTTCTTCTCCCGTAGAGACCCAGTACTTC
- | - | TRBJ2-1 | TRBV30 | CAWSVHPGQRGYNEQFF | TGTGCCTGGAGTGTACATCCGGGGCAGAGGGGGTACAATGAGCAGTTCTTC
- | TRBD1 | TRBJ1-5 | TRBV19 | CASSITFRDRNQPQHF | TGTGCCAGTAGTATTACCTTTCGGGACAGAAATCAGCCCCAGCATTTT
- | - | TRBJ1-5 | TRBV6-6 | CASSYMGGGDQPQHF | TGTGCCAGCAGTTACATGGGGGGTGGTGATCAGCCCCAGCATTTT
- | - | TRBJ2-1 | TRBV7-3 | CASSLTLANPYNEQFF | TGTGCCAGCAGCTTAACCCTAGCGAATCCCTACAATGAGCAGTTCTTC
- | - | TRBJ1-6 | TRBV6-4 | CASSPEAAGSPLHF | TGTGCCAGCAGTCCAGAAGCGGCGGGATCACCCCTCCACTTT
- | TRBD1 | TRBJ1-2 | TRBV2 | CASTPTGGRNYGYTF | TGTGCCAGCACACCGACAGGGGGAAGGAACTATGGCTACACCTTC
- | - | TRBJ1-2 | TRBV4-1 | CASSQPDRPGGGYTF | TGCGCCAGCAGCCAACCTGACAGGCCCGGGGGGGGCTACACCTTC
once | TRBD2 | TRBJ2-1 | TRBV11-3 | CASSRRAGEGEQFF | TGTGCCAGCAGCCGCCGAGCGGGGGAAGGCGAGCAGTTCTTC
- | - | TRBJ1-5 | TRBV19 | CASSIWRGGKSNQPQHF | TGTGCCAGTAGTATTTGGAGGGGGGGGAAAAGCAATCAGCCCCAGCATTTT
few | - | TRBJ1-2 | TRBV6-5 | CASSYYQGGYGYTF | TGTGCCAGCAGTTATTATCAGGGTGGCTATGGCTACACCTTC
few | - | TRBJ2-1 | TRBV11-3 | CASSFRERRTNEQFF | TGTGCCAGCAGCTTTCGAGAGAGGAGGACGAATGAGCAGTTCTTC
- | - | TRBJ1-2 | TRBV18 | CASSDTQGSNYGYTF | TGTGCCAGCTCAGACACCCAGGGTTCTAACTATGGCTACACCTTC